This T cell receptor (beta chain) is drawn from a study of blood T cell repertoires in COVID-19. On the study more broadly: Both acute and convalescent COVID-19 samples were obtained from the United States, Italy and Spain. T cells, B-cell-depleted T cells, or PBMCs supplied cDNA or gDNA.

Resolution of symptoms, clearance, or two negative PCRs was present in recovered Cohort 3 donors. Only in-frame clones appear in the TCRdb table, and some are missing; sequencing was by immunoSEQ multiplex PCR. The sample has about 250,000 clones, around 84% seen once; the top ten hold 1.5% to 2%. The receptor was isolated from a man aged 35 to 55 who had recovered from COVID-19. The sequenced sample consisted of PBMCs or T cells enriched from blood (not recorded which).

The CDR3 is CASSRTGFYGYTF. The CDR3 DNA reads TGTGCCAGCAGCCGGACAGGATTCTATGGCTACACCTTC. The rearrangement uses TRBV6-5 and TRBJ1-2; 7 nucleotides agree with TRBD1. This CDR3 contains 13 residues. V lost 6 bases and J lost 4; bases outside the gene matches: 5. CDR1 MNHEY and CDR2 SVGAGI come from the germline V gene.